Shown below are 26 T cell receptor beta chains from a single sample sequenced in a study of CD8 T cells in Susac syndrome. RNA, at about 0.45 to 1 ug, was reverse transcribed with random hexamers. TCRdb independently ran MiXCR on the immunoSEQ multiplex PCR reads; one entry per CDR3 protein. The data hold 100,000 to 150,000 distinct CDR3 sequences, with about 94% observed a single time. Sequenced material: CD4+ T cells from PBMCs. The receptors come from a human donor in good health.

This clonotype was recorded a few times. This rearrangement joins TRBV6-6 to TRBJ2-7, with a possible D match to TRBD1 (6 bases). The length of the CDR3 is 13 residues. Per the germline V gene, CDR1 is MNHNY and CDR2 is SVGAGI (reference sequence). The V end lost 6 bases, the J end lost 3 bases, and 12 bases lay between the germline ends. CDR3 in amino acids: CASSPQGSYEQYF. The DNA for the CDR3 is TGTGCCAGCAGCCCCCAGGGGAGCTACGAGCAGTACTTC.

The chain links TRBV7-9 to TRBJ2-1; 7 bases agree with TRBD2. The CDR3 length is 16 residues. Trimming at V came to 7 bases and at J to 13 bases, leaving 22 bases not matched to a gene. CDR1 and CDR2 from the germline V gene are SEHNR and FQNEAQ (reference sequence). CDR3 nucleotides: TGTGCCAGCACCGCGGCGATCGGGACTACCTCAAAGTCTCAGTTCTTC. This translates into CASTAAIGTTSKSQFF.

The chain links TRBV30 to TRBJ2-5, with 8 bases lining up with TRBD1. The CDR3 has 14 residues. CDR1 and CDR2 from the germline V gene are GTSNPN and SVGIG (reference sequence). J lost 5 bases, V lost 2 bases, and 7 bases had no gene match. The CDR3 here is CAWSPRTGRETQYF. The CDR3 nucleotides read TGTGCCTGGAGTCCCCGGACAGGGAGGGAGACCCAGTACTTC.

V gene TRBV2 combines with J gene TRBJ2-6; either TRBD1 or TRBD2 may fit D (7 bases each). Germline-derived CDR1 and CDR2 are SNHLY and FYNNEI. The CDR3 is 16 residues long. V was clipped by 10 bases and J by 0 bases, with 16 bases between them. The CDR3 bases are TGTGCCACCCCAGGGGGAGGGACCTCTGGGGCCAACGTCCTGACTTTC. Translated, it gives CATPGGGTSGANVLTF.

The rearrangement uses TRBV4-1 and TRBJ2-1; 8 bases map to TRBD1. After removal of 4 bases from V and 4 bases from J, the junction contained 3 bases not matched to a gene. This CDR3 has 14 amino acids. The germline V gene encodes CDR1 MGHRA and CDR2 YSYEKL. CDR3 nucleotide sequence: TGCGCCAGCAGCCGCCGACAGGGGTACAATGAGCAGTTCTTC. This encodes CASSRRQGYNEQFF.

V usage is TRBV24-1 and J usage is TRBJ2-5; weak D call: TRBD2 (6 bases). The CDR3 is 14 amino acids. CDR1 and CDR2 (germline): KGHDR, SFDVKD. V lost 3 bases and J lost 0, with 7 bases in between. The CDR3 DNA reads TGTGCCACCAGTGATGGAGGGCACCAAGAGACCCAGTACTTC. It translates to CATSDGGHQETQYF.

The V call is TRBV25-1, the J call TRBJ2-5; D is perhaps TRBD1 (8 bases). The germline V gene encodes CDR1 MGHDK and CDR2 SYGVNS. The CDR3 length is 14 residues. V lost 6 bases and J 7 bases, leaving 18 bases between the germline ends. CDR3: CASRDDTGGGTQYF. CDR3 nucleotides: TGTGCCAGCAGGGACGATACAGGGGGGGGGACCCAGTACTTC. Full variable domain (missing parts from reference TRBV25-1 and TRBJ2-5): EADIYQTPRYLVIGTGKKITLECSQTMGHDKMYWYQQDPGMELHLIHYSYGVNSTEKGDLSSESTVSRIRTEHFPLTLESARPSHTSQYLCASRDDTGGGTQYFGPGTRLLVL.

This clonotype was detected only a few times. The gene calls are TRBV12-3 or TRBV12-4 and TRBJ2-5, with TRBD1 identical over 9 bases. The CDR3 is 17 amino acids. Germline trimming cut 2 bases from V and 5 bases from J; bases unmatched to any gene: 12. The CDR3 is CASSLMAADRGWETQYF. CDR3 DNA sequence: TGTGCCAGCAGTTTAATGGCCGCGGACAGGGGATGGGAGACCCAGTACTTC.

The chain has TRBV6-6 and TRBJ2-5, with a tentative D call TRBD1 (5 bases). The CDR3 has 13 amino acids. Between the trimmed V and J ends, which lost 11 bases and 2 bases, there was a span of 15 bases. Germline CDR1 MNHNY, CDR2 SVGAGI (reference sequence). Written as DNA, the CDR3 is TGTGCCGCCACAGGAACTCCGCAAGAGACCCAGTACTTC. Protein product: CAATGTPQETQYF.

The rearrangement uses TRBV20-1 and TRBJ2-7; no clear D. Trimming removed 7 bases at V and 2 bases at J, with 12 bases between. CDR3 size: 12 residues. Germline lookup yields CDR1 DFQATT and CDR2 SNEGSKA (reference sequence). The CDR3: CSVGAPTYEQYF. DNA for the CDR3: TGCAGTGTCGGAGCGCCCACCTACGAGCAGTACTTC.

This sequence joins TRBV5-4 and TRBJ2-3; D is perhaps TRBD1 (6 bases). V was pared by 1 base and J by 6 bases, with 12 bases between. CDR3 size: 14 residues. Germline lookup yields CDR1 SGHNT and CDR2 YYREEE (reference sequence). CDR3 amino acids: CASSLQGKWDTQYF. The CDR3 bases are TGTGCCAGCAGCTTGCAGGGGAAGTGGGATACGCAGTATTTT.

This rearrangement joins TRBV29-1 to TRBJ2-3; D remains ambiguous. V shed 2 bases and J shed 3 bases, with 9 bases lying between them. The CDR3 loop spans 13 amino acids. The V gene's germline CDR1 is SQVTM and CDR2 ANQGSEA. The CDR3 nucleotides read TGCAGCGTTGAATCCCCAGCGACAGATACGCAGTATTTT. This sequence encodes CSVESPATDTQYF.

The genes are TRBV20-1 and TRBJ2-1; 9 positions agree with TRBD2. Germline values: CDR1 DFQATT, CDR2 SNEGSKA (reference sequence). The CDR3 extends over 15 amino acids. V trimming: 2 bases; J trimming: 7 bases; junction bases outside the gene matches: 9. The CDR3 region is CSARSGLATQNEQFF. CDR3 bases: TGCAGTGCTAGATCGGGACTAGCAACGCAGAATGAGCAGTTCTTC.

The chain employs TRBV28 and TRBJ2-1; D not certain. This CDR3 has 14 amino acids. V dropped 6 bases and J dropped 12 bases, with 21 bases sitting between them. Germline V gives CDR1 MDHEN, CDR2 SYDVKM. The CDR3: CASSAFRAPAMQFF. The CDR3 DNA follows: TGTGCCAGCAGCGCCTTTAGAGCTCCCGCGATGCAGTTCTTC.

The chain joins TRBV20-1 to TRBJ2-1, with D tentatively TRBD2 (6 bases). The CDR3 length is 13 residues. V lost 7 bases and J 0 bases, leaving 10 bases between the germline ends. In germline, CDR1 is DFQATT, CDR2 SNEGSKA (reference sequence). For the CDR3, the DNA is TGCAGTGACGCGGGACTCTCCTACAATGAGCAGTTCTTC. This codes for CSDAGLSYNEQFF.

The chain uses TRBV6-4 and TRBJ2-1; a weak D match, TRBD1 (5 bases). With 4 bases removed from V and 10 bases from J, the gap between germline ends came to 17 bases. CDR1 is MRHNA, CDR2 SNTAGT, per germline. This CDR3 is built from 14 residues. This CDR3 reads CASSGLAGQLEQFF. The DNA of the CDR3 is TGTGCCAGCAGTGGTCTGGCAGGGCAGCTCGAGCAGTTCTTC.

The chain links TRBV29-1 to TRBJ2-6; TRBD1 aligns across 7 bases. V shed 2 bases and J 2 bases; nucleotides not matched to a gene: 9. CDR3 length equals 17 residues. Germline CDR1 is SQVTM and CDR2 is ANQGSEA. The CDR3 DNA follows: TGCAGCGTTGAATCCATGACAGGGCTCGCTGGGGCCAACGTCCTGACTTTC. Encoded protein: CSVESMTGLAGANVLTF.

The chain has TRBV4-1 and TRBJ2-2, with D tentatively TRBD2 (5 bases). The germline V and J ends were trimmed by 0 bases and 3 bases, with 11 bases remaining between them. CDR3 size: 16 residues. CDR1 is MGHRA, CDR2 YSYEKL, per germline. CDR3 loop: CASSQDGGSYTGELFF. Here the CDR3 DNA reads TGCGCCAGCAGCCAAGATGGTGGGAGTTACACCGGGGAGCTGTTTTTT.

The rearrangement joins TRBV30 to TRBJ2-3; D remains ambiguous. The germline V gene encodes CDR1 GTSNPN and CDR2 SVGIG (reference sequence). The CDR3 is made up of 14 amino acids. V lost 0 bases to trimming and J lost 2 bases, with 9 bases between them. The CDR3: CAWSVLLPTDTQYF. DNA of the CDR3: TGTGCCTGGAGTGTACTACTACCCACAGATACGCAGTATTTT. Together with reference TRBV30 and TRBJ2-3, the CDR3 gives the full variable domain: SQTIHQWPATLVQPVGSPLSLECTVEGTSNPNLYWYRQAAGRGLQLLFYSVGIGQISSEVPQNLSASRPQDRQFILSSKKLLLSDSGFYLCAWSVLLPTDTQYFGPGTRLTVL.

The gene calls are TRBV12-3 or TRBV12-4 and TRBJ1-5; D possibly corresponds to TRBD1 (6 bases). The germline V and J ends were trimmed by 5 bases and 1 base, with 9 bases remaining between them. This CDR3 is built from 14 residues. This CDR3 is CASSRTVSNQPQHF. The CDR3 DNA reads as TGTGCCAGCAGTCGGACAGTCAGCAATCAGCCCCAGCATTTT.

This chain links TRBV15 with TRBJ1-1; D not resolved. Per the germline V gene, CDR1 is LNHNV and CDR2 is YYDKDF (reference sequence). This CDR3 spans 13 amino acids. The V and J ends lost 5 bases and 1 base respectively, with 8 bases between them. CDR3 residues: CATSFQRNTEAFF. In nucleotides, the CDR3 is TGTGCCACCAGCTTTCAGCGGAACACTGAAGCTTTCTTT. The full variable domain, rest sourced from reference TRBV15 and TRBJ1-1, is DAMVIQNPRYQVTQFGKPVTLSCSQTLNHNVMYWYQQKSSQAPKLLFHYYDKDFNNEADTPDNFQSRRPNTSFCFLDIRSPGLGDTAMYLCATSFQRNTEAFFGQGTRLTVV.

This chain links TRBV4-1 with TRBJ1-5; D unclear. Deletions cut 1 base from V and 5 bases from J, with 12 bases between. CDR3 length: 15 residues. CDR1 is MGHRA, CDR2 YSYEKL, per germline. The CDR3 reads CASSQVELLDQPQHF. The CDR3 nucleotides read TGCGCCAGCAGCCAAGTAGAACTCCTGGATCAGCCCCAGCATTTT.

The rearrangement links TRBV20-1 to TRBJ2-7; D is uncertain. Trimming pared 5 bases from V and 3 bases from J, leaving 8 bases between. This CDR3 is built from 11 residues. CDR1 DFQATT and CDR2 SNEGSKA come from the germline V gene (reference sequence). The CDR3 protein is CSARANYEQYF. CDR3 nucleotides: TGCAGTGCTCGGGCCAACTACGAGCAGTACTTC.

This chain connects TRBV4-3 to TRBJ1-1, with D unclear. The V gene lost 10 bases and the J gene lost 6 bases, with 21 bases spanning the gap. The CDR3 is 14 amino acids. Germline CDR1 reads LGHNA; CDR2 reads YSLEER. The CDR3 DNA sequence: TGCGCCACCAGTAGAGGGAAGGGTTGGGCTGAAGCTTTCTTT. It is translated as CATSRGKGWAEAFF.

The chain couples TRBV5-1 to TRBJ2-2; no clear D gene. This CDR3 region has 13 residues. Germline V CDR1 and CDR2: SGHRS, YFSETQ. V lost 4 bases, J lost 6 bases, and 10 bases lay in between. DNA of the CDR3: TGCGCCAGCAGCCCCCTTAGTTCCGGGGAGCTGTTTTTT. Its translation is CASSPLSSGELFF.

The chain couples TRBV20-1 to TRBJ2-7, with D tentatively TRBD1 (6 bases). V lost 1 base and J lost 1, with 8 bases in between. CDR1 DFQATT and CDR2 SNEGSKA come from the germline V gene (reference sequence). CDR3 size: 13 residues. The CDR3 sequence is CSARGGQSYEQYF. In nucleotides, the CDR3 is TGCAGTGCTAGAGGAGGACAGTCCTACGAGCAGTACTTC.